The clone carrying this T cell receptor beta chain was counted only a few times. Its specificity is not known. Using a J-beta primer mix together with a sample-barcoded 5' primer, a second PCR was run for about 6 to 12 cycles. Every sample gave at least 2.5 million paired-end reads containing CDR3. In TCRdb, the 5' RACE reads were re-called with MiXCR into one record per CDR3 protein. The sample has about 290,000 distinct CDR3 sequences; 25% to 30% are singletons. Trimming pared 2 bases from V and 1 base from J, leaving 8 bases between. The germline V gene has CDR1 SQVTM and CDR2 ANQGSEA. The CDR3 is 13 amino acids. The data stem from a study of blood T cells in healthy people across ages. Whole-study results and caveats: Versus aged donors, long-lived donors had higher diversity and more naive CD4+ cells. What prevented conclusive comparison of naive and antigen-experienced cells was that PBMCs were unsorted.

The specimen sequenced was blood. The chain recombines TRBV29-1 with TRBJ1-1; D call uncertain. This receptor was obtained from a woman aged 70-85 years in good health. CDR3 region: CSVERGPNTEAFF. The CDR3 coding sequence is TGCAGCGTTGAAAGAGGGCCGAACACTGAAGCTTTCTTT.